This T cell receptor beta chain was observed in a study of blood T cell repertoires in COVID-19. On the study more broadly: The study drew acute and convalescent COVID-19 samples from the United States, Italy and Spain. PBMCs, B-cell-depleted T cells, or T cells provided the cDNA or gDNA that made up the material.

Per germline, CDR1 SGHNT and CDR2 YYREEE (reference sequence). The V end was cut by 1 base, the J end by 6 bases, with 10 bases between. The length of the CDR3 is 13 residues. In the authors' workflow: Reference gene primer amplification in the assay estimated nucleated cell counts. Some clones are missing from TCRdb's copy, which holds only in-frame ones; the method was immunoSEQ multiplex PCR. Clonal size and the V and J genes are those of that table, whereas D and trimming came from the DNA. The sample includes 150,000 to 200,000 clones, around 89% of them seen just once. What was sequenced was peripheral blood. This chain joins TRBV5-4 and TRBJ1-2; D remains ambiguous. The receptor comes from a man in his forties with active or convalescent COVID-19. This CDR3 reads CASSLTAGNGYTF. The CDR3 DNA is TGTGCCAGCAGCTTGACGGCGGGGAATGGCTACACCTTC.